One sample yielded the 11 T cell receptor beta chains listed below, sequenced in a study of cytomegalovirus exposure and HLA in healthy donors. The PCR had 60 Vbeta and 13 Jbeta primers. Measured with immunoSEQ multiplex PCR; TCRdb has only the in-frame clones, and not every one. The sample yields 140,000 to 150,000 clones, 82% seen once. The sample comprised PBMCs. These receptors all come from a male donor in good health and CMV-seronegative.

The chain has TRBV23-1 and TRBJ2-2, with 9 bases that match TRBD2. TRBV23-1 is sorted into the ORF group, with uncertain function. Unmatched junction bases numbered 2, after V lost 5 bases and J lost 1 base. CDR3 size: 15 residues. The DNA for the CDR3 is TGCGCCAGCAGTGCTAGCGGGGAGAACACCGGGGAGCTGTTTTTT. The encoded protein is CASSASGENTGELFF.

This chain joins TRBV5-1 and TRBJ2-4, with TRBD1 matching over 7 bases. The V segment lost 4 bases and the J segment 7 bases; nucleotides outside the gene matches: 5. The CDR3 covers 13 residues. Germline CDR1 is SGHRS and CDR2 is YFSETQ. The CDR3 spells CASSNGTANIQYF. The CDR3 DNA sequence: TGCGCCAGCAGCAACGGGACAGCCAACATTCAGTACTTC.

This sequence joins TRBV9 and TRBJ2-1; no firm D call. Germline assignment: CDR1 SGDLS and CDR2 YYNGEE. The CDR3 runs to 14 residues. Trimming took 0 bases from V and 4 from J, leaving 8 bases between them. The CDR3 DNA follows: TGTGCCAGCAGCGTAGACCAACAGTACAATGAGCAGTTCTTC. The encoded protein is CASSVDQQYNEQFF.

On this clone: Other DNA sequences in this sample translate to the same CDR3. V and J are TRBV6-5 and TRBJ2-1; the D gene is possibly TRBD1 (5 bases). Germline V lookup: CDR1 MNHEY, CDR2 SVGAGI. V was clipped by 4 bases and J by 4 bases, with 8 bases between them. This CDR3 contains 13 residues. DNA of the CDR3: TGTGCCAGCAGTTTGGACACTTACAATGAGCAGTTCTTC. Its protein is CASSLDTYNEQFF.

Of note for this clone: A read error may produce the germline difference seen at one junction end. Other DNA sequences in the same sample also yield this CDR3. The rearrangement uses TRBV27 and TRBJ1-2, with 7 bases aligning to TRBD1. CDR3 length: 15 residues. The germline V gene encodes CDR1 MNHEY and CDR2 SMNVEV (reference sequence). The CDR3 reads CASSRQQGINYGYTF. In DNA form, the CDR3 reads TGTGCCAGCAGCCGCCAACAGGGGATTAACTATGGCTATACCTTC.

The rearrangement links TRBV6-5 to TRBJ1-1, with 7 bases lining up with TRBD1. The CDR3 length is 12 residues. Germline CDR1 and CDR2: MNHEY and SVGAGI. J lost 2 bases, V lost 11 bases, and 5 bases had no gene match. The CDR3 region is CAAGQINTEAFF. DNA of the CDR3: TGTGCCGCGGGACAGATCAACACTGAAGCTTTCTTT.

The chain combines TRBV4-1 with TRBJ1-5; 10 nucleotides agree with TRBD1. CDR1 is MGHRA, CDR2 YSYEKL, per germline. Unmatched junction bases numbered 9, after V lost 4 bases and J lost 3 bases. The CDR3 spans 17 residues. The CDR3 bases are TGCGCCAGCAGCCCAAAGGGGACAGGGGAATACAATCAGCCCCAGCATTTT. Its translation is CASSPKGTGEYNQPQHF.

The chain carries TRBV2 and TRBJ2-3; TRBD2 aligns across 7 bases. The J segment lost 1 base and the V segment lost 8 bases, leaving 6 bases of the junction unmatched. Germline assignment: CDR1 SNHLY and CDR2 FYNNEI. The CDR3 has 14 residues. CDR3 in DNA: TGTGCCAGCGTACATCGGGGGGGCACAGATACGCAGTATTTT. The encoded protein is CASVHRGGTDTQYF.

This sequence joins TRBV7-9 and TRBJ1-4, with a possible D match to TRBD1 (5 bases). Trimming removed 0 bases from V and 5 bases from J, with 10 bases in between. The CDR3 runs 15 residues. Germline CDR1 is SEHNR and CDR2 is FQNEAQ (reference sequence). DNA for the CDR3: TGTGCCAGCAGCTTAGCACCAGGGCGGAATGAAAAACTGTTTTTT. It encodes CASSLAPGRNEKLFF.

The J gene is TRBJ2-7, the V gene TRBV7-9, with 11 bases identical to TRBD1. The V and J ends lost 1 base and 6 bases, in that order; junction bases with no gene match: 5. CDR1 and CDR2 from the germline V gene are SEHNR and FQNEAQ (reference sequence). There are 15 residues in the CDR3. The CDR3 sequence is CASSLEGQGGFEQYF. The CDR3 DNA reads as TGTGCCAGCAGCTTAGAGGGACAGGGGGGGTTCGAGCAGTACTTC.

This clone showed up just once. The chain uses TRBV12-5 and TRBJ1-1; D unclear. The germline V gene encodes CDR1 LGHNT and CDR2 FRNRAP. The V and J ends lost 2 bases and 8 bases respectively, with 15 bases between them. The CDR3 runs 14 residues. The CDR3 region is CASGLRLQDQEAFF. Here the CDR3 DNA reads TGTGCTAGTGGTTTGAGGCTTCAGGATCAAGAAGCTTTCTTT.